The present entry profiles one TCR beta chain with its context. Using immunoSEQ multiplex PCR, the repertoire was profiled, and TCRdb retains in-frame clones only, with some absent. The repertoire includes some 200,000 clones, 85% to 90% of them detected once, and less than 3% sits in the top ten. The data derive from a study of blood T cell repertoires in COVID-19. Trimming took off 1 base at V and 4 bases at J, with 7 bases between the two ends. This CDR3 comprises 14 residues. Germline CDR1 and CDR2: LGHDT and YNNKEL (reference sequence). This receptor was obtained from a man aged 40-49 years with active or convalescent COVID-19. The source material was peripheral blood. The V and J genes are TRBV3-1 (or the pseudogene TRBV3-2) and TRBJ2-2; D ambiguous. CDR3 residues: CASSQVSRTGELFF. The CDR3 nucleotides read TGTGCCAGCAGCCAAGTGTCCCGCACCGGGGAGCTGTTTTTT.